One and the same sample provided the 32 T cell receptor beta chains below, sequenced in a study of blood T cell repertoires in COVID-19. Clones were sequenced by immunoSEQ multiplex PCR, and TCRdb holds only the in-frame ones, with some missing. The profile shows roughly 100,000 clones, around 76% of them singletons. What was sequenced was peripheral blood. Receptors were obtained from a woman in her 70s with acute or convalescent COVID-19.

For the CDR3, the DNA is TGTGCCAGCAGCGCGGGCACAGGGGGCGACACTGAAGCTTTCTTT. Translated, it gives CASSAGTGGDTEAFF. The rearrangement joins TRBV5-6 to TRBJ1-1, with TRBD1 matching over 9 bases. CDR1 and CDR2 from the germline V gene are SGHDT and YYEEEE. Unmatched junction bases numbered 7, after V lost 4 bases and J lost 3 bases. The CDR3 contains 15 residues.

The rearrangement links TRBV28 to TRBJ2-5, with 7 bases that match TRBD1. Germline-derived CDR1 and CDR2 are MDHEN and SYDVKM. V trimming: 2 bases; J trimming: 1 base; junction bases outside the gene matches: 7. This CDR3 has 16 residues. CDR3 region: CASSLLGSGGQETQYF. In DNA, the CDR3 is TGTGCCAGCAGTTTACTTGGGTCAGGGGGCCAAGAGACCCAGTACTTC.

This rearrangement joins TRBV28 to TRBJ1-2; unclear D gene. Germline V gives CDR1 MDHEN, CDR2 SYDVKM. The CDR3 length is 13 residues. Deletions cut 8 bases from V and 4 bases from J, with 14 bases between. CDR3 sequence (DNA): TGTGCCAGCGGGGAGGCAAGTCGCTATGGCTACACCTTC. Its protein is CASGEASRYGYTF.

The rearrangement joins TRBV7-2 to TRBJ2-5; D might be TRBD1 (6 bases). V dropped 2 bases and J dropped 7 bases, with 11 bases sitting between them. This CDR3 contains 13 residues. In germline, CDR1 is SGHTA, CDR2 FQGNSA. The CDR3 here is CASSLRDTVTQYF. The CDR3 DNA sequence: TGTGCCAGCAGCTTAAGGGACACAGTGACCCAGTACTTC. The variable domain in full, with the rest retrieved from reference TRBV7-2 and TRBJ2-5, is GAGVSQSPSNKVTEKGKDVELRCDPISGHTALYWYRQSLGQGLEFLIYFQGNSAPDKSGLPSDRFSAERTGGSVSTLTIQRTQQEDSAVYLCASSLRDTVTQYFGPGTRLLVL.

The count of this clone is one. The chain couples TRBV19 to TRBJ2-2; D gene unclear. The germline V gene encodes CDR1 LNHDA and CDR2 SQIVND (reference sequence). This CDR3 contains 14 residues. V lost 3 bases to trimming and J lost 1 base, with 6 bases between them. The CDR3: CASSMRQNTGELFF. For the CDR3, the DNA is TGTGCCAGTAGTATGCGGCAGAACACCGGGGAGCTGTTTTTT.

This rearrangement joins TRBV3-1 (or the pseudogene TRBV3-2) to TRBJ1-3; D call uncertain. With 1 base removed from V and 0 bases from J, the gap between germline ends came to 19 bases. Germline CDR1 and CDR2: LGHDT and YNNKEL (reference sequence). The CDR3 length is 19 residues. Here the CDR3 reads CASSQVRPGGFISGNTIYF. In nucleotides, the CDR3 is TGTGCCAGCAGCCAAGTAAGGCCGGGTGGGTTTATCTCTGGAAACACCATATATTTT.

Here the CDR3 reads CASSIFGGHTDTQYF. The CDR3 DNA is TGTGCCAGTAGTATCTTCGGGGGGCACACAGATACGCAGTATTTT. The chain combines TRBV19 with TRBJ2-3; TRBD2 might be the D (7 bases). V was trimmed by 3 bases and J by 2 bases, leaving 12 bases between them. CDR1 LNHDA and CDR2 SQIVND come from the germline V gene (reference sequence). There are 15 residues in the CDR3.

This chain joins TRBV5-1 and TRBJ2-2; D remains ambiguous. V was cut by 4 bases and J by 1 base, with 8 bases left in between. There are 14 residues in the CDR3. Per the germline V gene, CDR1 is SGHRS and CDR2 is YFSETQ. The CDR3 is CASSTQRNTGELFF. DNA of the CDR3: TGCGCCAGCAGCACCCAGCGGAACACCGGGGAGCTGTTTTTT.

This rearrangement joins TRBV7-2 to TRBJ2-3; the D gene is possibly TRBD1 (5 bases). The CDR3 is made up of 15 amino acids. Germline V gene data show CDR1 as SGHTA and CDR2 as FQGNSA. Trimming took 7 bases from V and 1 from J, leaving 15 bases between them. Here the CDR3 reads CASTHPLTGTDTQYF. DNA of the CDR3: TGTGCCAGCACCCATCCCCTGACAGGCACAGATACGCAGTATTTT.

CDR3 region: CASSSSGVETQYF. The DNA of the CDR3 is TGTGCCAGCAGCTCCAGCGGGGTTGAGACCCAGTACTTC. This sequence joins TRBV7-6 and TRBJ2-5, with TRBD2 matching 7 bases. V shed 4 bases, J shed 5 bases, and the junction held 4 bases outside the gene matches. There are 13 residues in the CDR3. Germline V gene sequence: CDR1 SGHVS, CDR2 FNYEAQ.

The chain links TRBV9 to TRBJ2-5; D possibly corresponds to TRBD1 (5 bases). The CDR3 is made up of 14 amino acids. V was cut by 0 bases and J by 1 base, with 7 bases left in between. The V gene's germline CDR1 is SGDLS and CDR2 YYNGEE. The CDR3 is CASSVGQSQETQYF. DNA for the CDR3: TGTGCCAGCAGCGTAGGACAGTCCCAAGAGACCCAGTACTTC. Together with reference TRBV9 and TRBJ2-5, the CDR3 gives the full variable domain: DSGVTQTPKHLITATGQRVTLRCSPRSGDLSVYWYQQSLDQGLQFLIQYYNGEERAKGNILERFSAQQFPDLHSELNLSSLELGDSALYFCASSVGQSQETQYFGPGTRLLVL.

This clone was counted ten times or more. The CDR3 nucleotides are TGTGCCAGCAGCTTGAAGGGTGTCTTTAGAGGGGAGCAGTACTTC. It is translated as CASSLKGVFRGEQYF. The J gene is TRBJ2-7, the V gene TRBV5-4; TRBD2 is a possible D gene (5 bases). Trimming left V 1 base short and J 7 bases short, with 18 bases between. The CDR3 length is 15 residues. Germline V lookup: CDR1 SGHNT, CDR2 YYREEE (reference sequence).

This chain connects TRBV7-2 to TRBJ1-5, with 8 bases matching TRBD1. The CDR3 runs to 17 residues. CDR1 SGHTA and CDR2 FQGNSA come from the germline V gene. The V and J ends lost 3 bases and 0 bases, in that order; junction bases with no gene match: 7. CDR3 sequence: CASSFGTGWGSNQPQHF. Here the CDR3 DNA reads TGTGCCAGCAGCTTTGGGACAGGTTGGGGTAGCAATCAGCCCCAGCATTTT.

The J gene is TRBJ2-7, the V gene TRBV10-3; possibly TRBD1 for D (5 bases). Trimming removed 4 bases at V and 6 bases at J, with 16 bases between. Looked up from germline, CDR1 is ENHRY and CDR2 is SYGVKD. The CDR3 runs to 14 residues. The CDR3 loop reads CAISVGAGWVEQYF. The CDR3 DNA sequence: TGTGCCATCAGTGTGGGCGCAGGGTGGGTCGAGCAGTACTTC.

This rearrangement joins TRBV6-5 to TRBJ2-5; TRBD1 might be the D (6 bases). The CDR3 has 12 amino acids. The germline V gene has CDR1 MNHEY and CDR2 SVGAGI. Deletions cut 6 bases from V and 14 bases from J, with 19 bases between. The CDR3 loop is CASSRGADPTYF. The DNA of the CDR3 is TGTGCCAGCAGCAGGGGAGCCGACCCCACCTACTTC.

This clone was observed at least ten times. The rearrangement joins TRBV2 to TRBJ1-1, with a weak D call TRBD1 (6 bases). CDR1 SNHLY and CDR2 FYNNEI come from the germline V gene. This CDR3 comprises 13 residues. Trimming took off 7 bases at V and 4 bases at J, with 13 bases between the two ends. The CDR3 DNA reads as TGTGCCAGCACGGGGAGCAGGGGCACTGAAGCTTTCTTT. It encodes CASTGSRGTEAFF.

A few counts support this clone. The rearrangement joins TRBV9 to TRBJ2-1; a weak D match, TRBD2 (6 bases). The germline CDR1 and CDR2 sequences are SGDLS and YYNGEE. V lost 0 bases to trimming and J lost 0 bases, with 10 bases between them. The CDR3 totals 16 residues. The CDR3 reads CASSVGRGSSYNEQFF. The DNA for the CDR3 is TGTGCCAGCAGCGTAGGACGGGGGAGCTCCTACAATGAGCAGTTCTTC.

The V and J genes are TRBV5-4 and TRBJ2-7; TRBD1 is a possible D gene (6 bases). The germline V gene has CDR1 SGHNT and CDR2 YYREEE (reference sequence). This CDR3 is built from 13 residues. Between the trimmed V and J ends, which lost 2 bases and 3 bases, there was a span of 9 bases. Here the CDR3 reads CASSLRGGYEQYF. The CDR3 DNA reads TGTGCCAGCAGCTTAAGAGGGGGCTACGAGCAGTACTTC.

The V gene is TRBV4-1, the J gene TRBJ2-7, with D perhaps TRBD1 (6 bases). The CDR3 covers 16 residues. Trimming stripped 0 bases from V and 1 base from J, with 13 bases between. In germline, CDR1 is MGHRA, CDR2 YSYEKL. CDR3: CASSQERSTGSYEQYF. In DNA form, the CDR3 reads TGCGCCAGCAGCCAAGAGAGGTCGACAGGTTCCTACGAGCAGTACTTC.

The chain couples TRBV10-2 to TRBJ1-1; no definite D call. V shed 7 bases and J shed 0 bases, with 12 bases lying between them. This CDR3 comprises 14 residues. Germline CDR1 WSHSY, CDR2 SAAADI. The CDR3 DNA reads as TGCGCCAGCATCCCAGCCGGGGTGAACACTGAAGCTTTCTTT. Translation: CASIPAGVNTEAFF.

This clone was picked up a small number of times. This chain links TRBV7-9 with TRBJ1-5; D is ambiguous. CDR3 size: 13 residues. V shed 3 bases and J shed 5 bases, with 8 bases lying between them. CDR1 SEHNR and CDR2 FQNEAQ come from the germline V gene (reference sequence). CDR3 coding DNA: TGTGCCAGCAGCTTTGGGCTCGATCAGCCCCAGCATTTT. Protein: CASSFGLDQPQHF.

This clone has ten or more counts. J is TRBJ1-2 and V is TRBV4-1; D is undetermined. CDR1 is MGHRA, CDR2 YSYEKL, per germline. The ends were cut back, 4 bases at V and 9 bases at J, with 9 bases in the middle. The CDR3 has 11 residues. CDR3 in amino acids: CASSREGSYTF. The CDR3 nucleotides are TGCGCCAGCAGCCGGGAGGGAAGCTACACCTTC.

The chain recombines TRBV9 with TRBJ1-2; possible D gene TRBD1, 5 bases. CDR1 is SGDLS and CDR2 is YYNGEE in the germline V gene. Trimming pared 0 bases from V and 3 bases from J, leaving 9 bases between. This CDR3 is 14 amino acids long. CDR3 bases: TGTGCCAGCAGCGTAGATGTAGGGGACTATGGCTACACCTTC. This sequence encodes CASSVDVGDYGYTF. Based on the CDR3 plus reference TRBV9 and TRBJ1-2, the full variable domain is DSGVTQTPKHLITATGQRVTLRCSPRSGDLSVYWYQQSLDQGLQFLIQYYNGEERAKGNILERFSAQQFPDLHSELNLSSLELGDSALYFCASSVDVGDYGYTFGSGTRLTVV.

The gene calls are TRBV9 and TRBJ2-1; the D gene is possibly TRBD1 (6 bases). Trimming pared 3 bases from V and 7 bases from J, leaving 17 bases between. The CDR3 contains 15 residues. Germline V CDR1 and CDR2: SGDLS, YYNGEE. Here the CDR3 reads CASSAGGTIGNEQFF. CDR3 nucleotides: TGTGCCAGCAGCGCTGGGGGCACCATAGGGAATGAGCAGTTCTTC.

V gene TRBV7-8 combines with J gene TRBJ2-5; 9 bases line up with TRBD2. Unmatched junction bases numbered 5, after V lost 1 base and J lost 5 bases. Germline CDR1 is SGHVS and CDR2 is FQNEAQ. The CDR3 is 15 residues long. The CDR3 protein is CASSLEGLAGETQYF. The CDR3 DNA reads as TGTGCCAGCAGCTTAGAGGGACTAGCTGGCGAGACCCAGTACTTC. Full variable domain (rest looked up from reference TRBV7-8 and TRBJ2-5): GAGVSQSPRYKVAKRGQDVALRCDPISGHVSLFWYQQALGQGPEFLTYFQNEAQLDKSGLPSDRFFAERPEGSVSTLKIQRTQQEDSAVYLCASSLEGLAGETQYFGPGTRLLVL.

CDR3 protein: CASSQQGNQPQHF. The CDR3 DNA sequence: TGTGCCAGCAGCCAACAGGGAAATCAGCCCCAGCATTTT. The rearrangement uses TRBV3-1 (or the pseudogene TRBV3-2) and TRBJ1-5, with a possible D match to TRBD1 (5 bases). V lost 2 bases and J 4 bases, leaving 6 bases between the germline ends. Germline CDR1 LGHDT, CDR2 YNNKEL (reference sequence). The length of the CDR3 is 13 residues.

In its sample, this clone was seen once. The chain carries TRBV27 and TRBJ1-1; TRBD1 might be the D (6 bases). The germline V and J ends were trimmed by 5 bases and 2 bases, with 24 bases remaining between them. Germline CDR1 MNHEY, CDR2 SMNVEV (reference sequence). The CDR3 length is 18 residues. CDR3 protein: CASSRIPLGGQRNTEAFF. CDR3 bases: TGTGCCAGCAGTCGGATCCCGCTTGGAGGACAGAGAAACACTGAAGCTTTCTTT.

This chain joins TRBV12-3 or TRBV12-4 and TRBJ1-1; no clear D gene. The V end was cut by 5 bases, the J end by 2 bases, with 9 bases between. There are 13 residues in the CDR3. The CDR3 coding sequence is TGTGCCAGCAGTCCTCCGTTAAACACTGAAGCTTTCTTT. Amino acid sequence: CASSPPLNTEAFF.

The J gene is TRBJ1-1, the V gene TRBV6-5, with D possibly matching TRBD1 (6 bases). The CDR3 loop spans 13 amino acids. Germline lookup yields CDR1 MNHEY and CDR2 SVGAGI. Trimming shortened V by 0 bases and J by 9 bases, and 11 bases separated the two germline ends. CDR3 nucleotide sequence: TGTGCCAGCAGTTACTCCTCAGGGGTACAAGCTTTCTTT. Translated: CASSYSSGVQAFF.

The chain uses TRBV30 and TRBJ2-3, with TRBD2 matching over 10 bases. The CDR3 extends over 16 amino acids. J gave up 6 bases and V 5 bases, and 14 bases lay outside the gene matches. Germline assignment: CDR1 GTSNPN and CDR2 SVGIG (reference sequence). The CDR3 here is CAWGPRASGGGDTQYF. In DNA form, the CDR3 reads TGTGCCTGGGGTCCACGGGCTAGCGGGGGCGGGGATACGCAGTATTTT.

The chain carries TRBV5-4 and TRBJ2-1; D might be TRBD2 (6 bases). Germline V CDR1 and CDR2: SGHNT, YYREEE (reference sequence). The CDR3 spans 16 residues. V was cut by 0 bases and J by 0 bases, with 10 bases left in between. The CDR3 here is CASSLGGVNSYNEQFF. For the CDR3, the DNA is TGTGCCAGCAGCTTGGGGGGGGTGAACTCCTACAATGAGCAGTTCTTC.

The chain is built from TRBV5-4 and TRBJ2-7; 10 bases are a match to TRBD2. This CDR3 spans 15 amino acids. Losses at the gene ends were 4 bases for V and 2 bases for J; bases not matched to a gene: 6. Germline lookup yields CDR1 SGHNT and CDR2 YYREEE (reference sequence). The DNA of the CDR3 is TGTGCCAGCAGCACCCATAGCGGGGGGACCTACGAGCAGTACTTC. It specifies CASSTHSGGTYEQYF.